Sequencing of this TCR beta chain was carried out in a study of PD-1 blockade in classical Hodgkin lymphoma. Time point reported: cycle 4 day 1 (C4D1), after 6 weeks of nivolumab. Patients all relapsed after autologous stem cell transplantation, and there was variation in brentuximab vedotin exposure. Magnetic depletion of unwanted cells isolated CD4+ T cells from thawed PBMCs. Best responses fell into complete response, partial response or progressive disease. Generated by immunoSEQ multiplex PCR, the TCRdb table keeps only in-frame clones and is missing some. This sample has around 37,000 clones, with 92% found just once. Concerning this clone: Antigen specificity is unknown.

Findings of the study overall: Newly diagnosed patients were reported to start with lower TCR diversity than healthy donors. Whoever responded completely had baseline diversity much like that seen in newly diagnosed patients.

The CDR3 runs 12 residues. V was cut by 3 bases and J by 5 bases, with 7 bases left in between. Per the germline V gene, CDR1 is MNHNS and CDR2 is SASEGT. The genes are TRBV6-1 and TRBJ1-2; D remains unclear. The sample in question was CD4+ T cells from blood, obtained before the fourth cycle of nivolumab. The TCR comes from a human donor with classical Hodgkin lymphoma. CDR3 bases: TGTGCCAGCAGTGACAGGCGGTATGGCTACACCTTC. This encodes CASSDRRYGYTF.